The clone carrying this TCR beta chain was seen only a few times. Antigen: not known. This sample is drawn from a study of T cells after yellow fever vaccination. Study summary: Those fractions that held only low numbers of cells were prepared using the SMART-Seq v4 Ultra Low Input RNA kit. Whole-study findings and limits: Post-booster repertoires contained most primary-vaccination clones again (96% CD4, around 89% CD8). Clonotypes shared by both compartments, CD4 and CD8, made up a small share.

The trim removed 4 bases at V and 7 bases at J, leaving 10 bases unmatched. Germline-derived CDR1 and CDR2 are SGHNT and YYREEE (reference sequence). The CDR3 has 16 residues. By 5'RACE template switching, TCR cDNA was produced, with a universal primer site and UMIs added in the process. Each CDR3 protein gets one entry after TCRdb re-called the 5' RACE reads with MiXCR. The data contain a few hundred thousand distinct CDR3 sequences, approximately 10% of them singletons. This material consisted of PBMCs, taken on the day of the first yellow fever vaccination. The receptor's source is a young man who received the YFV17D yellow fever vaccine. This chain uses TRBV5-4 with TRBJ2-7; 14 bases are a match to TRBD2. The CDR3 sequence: CASSSRLAGGPQEQYF. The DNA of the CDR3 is TGTGCCAGCAGCAGCCGACTAGCGGGGGGGCCGCAGGAGCAGTACTTC.